Given below is one T cell receptor (beta chain) in context. These data originate in a study of T cell responses to AZD1222 COVID-19 vaccine. This CDR3 has 11 residues. Germline lookup yields CDR1 DFQATT and CDR2 SNEGSKA (reference sequence). V lost 0 bases and J 15 bases, leaving 11 bases between the germline ends. Profiling relied on immunoSEQ multiplex PCR, and the TCRdb table lists in-frame clones only, not all of them. The repertoire holds over 100,000 clones, with 85% to 90% as singletons. This TCR came from an adult in good health. Sequencing was performed on peripheral blood, taken on day 0 of AZD1222 vaccination. This chain links TRBV20-1 with TRBJ1-4, with D hard to call. Here the CDR3 DNA reads TGCAGTGCTAGAGAATCGCGCCTCTTGTTTTTT. This sequence encodes CSARESRLLFF.